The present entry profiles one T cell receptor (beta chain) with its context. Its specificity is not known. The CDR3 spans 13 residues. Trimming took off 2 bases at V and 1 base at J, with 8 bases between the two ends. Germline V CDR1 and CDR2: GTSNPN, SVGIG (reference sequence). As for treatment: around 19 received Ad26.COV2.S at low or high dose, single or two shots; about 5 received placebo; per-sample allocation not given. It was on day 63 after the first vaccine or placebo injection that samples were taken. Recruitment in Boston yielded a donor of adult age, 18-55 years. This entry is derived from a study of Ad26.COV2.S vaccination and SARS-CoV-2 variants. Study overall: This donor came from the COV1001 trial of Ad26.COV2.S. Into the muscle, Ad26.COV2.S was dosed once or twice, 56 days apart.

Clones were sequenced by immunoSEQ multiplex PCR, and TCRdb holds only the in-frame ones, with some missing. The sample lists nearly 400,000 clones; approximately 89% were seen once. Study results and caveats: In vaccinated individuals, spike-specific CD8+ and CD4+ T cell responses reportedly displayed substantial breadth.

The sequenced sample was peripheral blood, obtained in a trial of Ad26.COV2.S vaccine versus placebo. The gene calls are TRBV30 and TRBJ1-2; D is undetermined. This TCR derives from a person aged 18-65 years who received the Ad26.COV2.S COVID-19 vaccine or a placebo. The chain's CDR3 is CAWSPNNNYGYTF. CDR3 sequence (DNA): TGTGCCTGGAGTCCCAACAATAACTATGGCTACACCTTC.